The 12 T cell receptor beta chains in this list originate from one sample, sequenced in a study of OX40 agonist ivuxolimab in advanced cancers. Measured with immunoSEQ multiplex PCR; TCRdb has only the in-frame clones, and not every one. The sample lists about 63,000 clones, about 91% occurring once. This specimen consisted of CD4+ or CD8+ T cells sorted from blood, obtained in a trial of the OX40 agonist ivuxolimab. All receptors come from an adult with an advanced solid tumor such as melanoma, head and neck, liver or kidney cancer.

DNA for the CDR3: TGTGCCAGCAGCCCGGGACTAGCGCAGAATGAGCAGTTCTTC. Translating gives CASSPGLAQNEQFF. J is TRBJ2-1 and V is TRBV28, with 10 bases lining up with TRBD2. There are 14 residues in the CDR3. V was clipped by 6 bases and J by 7 bases; unmatched bases: 6. Germline V gene data show CDR1 as MDHEN and CDR2 as SYDVKM.

The rearrangement joins TRBV9 to TRBJ1-5, with unresolved D. The CDR3 loop spans 15 amino acids. V lost 4 bases and J lost 4, with 15 bases in between. Germline V lookup: CDR1 SGDLS, CDR2 YYNGEE. The CDR3 nucleotides read TGTGCCAGCAGCCCGAGTCTACAGAGGAATCAGCCCCAGCATTTT. Translation gives CASSPSLQRNQPQHF.

The chain is built from TRBV9 and TRBJ2-5, with 10 bases matching TRBD2. CDR3 length: 15 residues. Germline V gives CDR1 SGDLS, CDR2 YYNGEE. V lost 0 bases, J lost 4 bases, and 3 bases stayed unmatched. CDR3 bases: TGTGCCAGCAGCGTAGAGGCTAGCGGGGGAGAGACCCAGTACTTC. It specifies CASSVEASGGETQYF.

The chain couples TRBV28 to TRBJ2-7; 14 positions agree with TRBD2. The CDR3 loop spans 15 amino acids. Trimming cost V 2 bases and J 5 bases; bases outside gene matches: 2. Germline V gene data show CDR1 as MDHEN and CDR2 as SYDVKM. The CDR3 sequence is CASSLRTSGRNEQYF. The CDR3 DNA reads TGTGCCAGCAGTTTAAGGACTAGCGGGAGGAACGAGCAGTACTTC.

This clone was observed a single time. The chain employs TRBV7-9 and TRBJ2-1; D uncertain. Trimming removed 1 base from V and 9 bases from J, with 4 bases in between. CDR3 length: 11 residues. CDR1 and CDR2 from the germline V gene are SEHNR and FQNEAQ (reference sequence). CDR3 DNA: TGTGCCAGCAGCTTAGGCCCTGAGCAGTTCTTC. It encodes CASSLGPEQFF.

The chain couples TRBV6-5 to TRBJ2-3; D not resolved. Germline V CDR1 and CDR2: MNHEY, SVGAGI. Trimming took 5 bases from V and 2 from J, leaving 14 bases between them. This CDR3 comprises 15 residues. The CDR3 sequence: CASSQQPFPTDTQYF. CDR3 DNA: TGTGCCAGCAGTCAGCAGCCTTTCCCCACAGATACGCAGTATTTT.

The sample holds one count of this clone. The CDR3 loop reads CASSFGGTVGSNEQFF. CDR3 nucleotide sequence: TGTGCCAGCAGTTTCGGGGGGACAGTAGGCTCTAATGAGCAGTTCTTC. The chain combines TRBV6-5 with TRBJ2-1; D could derive from TRBD1 or TRBD2 (7 bases each). The germline V gene encodes CDR1 MNHEY and CDR2 SVGAGI. The length of the CDR3 is 16 residues. The V and J ends lost 4 bases and 7 bases respectively, with 20 bases between them.

The rearrangement joins TRBV6-6 to TRBJ2-7; a weak D match, TRBD1 (5 bases). This CDR3 has 11 amino acids. Germline V lookup: CDR1 MNHNY, CDR2 SVGAGI (reference sequence). V lost 7 bases and J 5 bases, leaving 9 bases between the germline ends. The CDR3 DNA follows: TGTGCCAGCACCCAGGGAAACGAGCAGTACGTC. It is translated as CASTQGNEQYV.

The rearrangement links TRBV7-9 to TRBJ1-1, with D possibly being TRBD1 (5 bases). Trimming stripped 6 bases from V and 4 bases from J, with 18 bases between. Germline V gene sequence: CDR1 SEHNR, CDR2 FQNEAQ (reference sequence). This CDR3 has 15 residues. The CDR3 DNA reads TGTGCCAGCAGGCCCCCAAGAACTGGGGGCACTGAAGCTTTCTTT. It specifies CASRPPRTGGTEAFF.

The V gene is TRBV2, the J gene TRBJ2-1; 10 positions agree with TRBD1. This CDR3 region has 14 residues. The V gene's germline CDR1 is SNHLY and CDR2 FYNNEI. Trimming took 9 bases from V and 4 from J; bases not matched to a gene: 6. CDR3 DNA sequence: TGTGCCAGTCATCCGGGACAGGGGTACAATGAGCAGTTCTTC. This sequence encodes CASHPGQGYNEQFF.

J is TRBJ2-6 and V is TRBV7-9; D might be TRBD1 (6 bases). Germline CDR1 is SEHNR and CDR2 is FQNEAQ (reference sequence). The germline V and J ends were trimmed by 2 bases and 2 bases, with 16 bases remaining between them. The CDR3 covers 18 residues. The DNA for the CDR3 is TGTGCCAGCAGCTTACTCCCCCCCAGGGGCGCTGGGGCCAACGTCCTGACTTTC. Its protein product is CASSLLPPRGAGANVLTF.

The rearrangement joins TRBV13 to TRBJ1-2; 9 bases fit TRBD1. CDR3 length equals 16 residues. The germline gives CDR1 PRHDT, CDR2 FYEKMQ (reference sequence). Trimming cost V 0 bases and J 3 bases; bases outside gene matches: 5. This CDR3 reads CASSLGKQGAYYGYTF. In DNA, the CDR3 is TGTGCCAGCAGCTTAGGAAAACAGGGGGCCTACTATGGCTACACCTTC.